This TCR beta chain was obtained from a study of blood T cell repertoires in COVID-19. This CDR3 region has 15 residues. The germline CDR1 and CDR2 sequences are GTSNPN and SVGIG (reference sequence). The germline V and J ends were trimmed by 0 bases and 10 bases, with 19 bases remaining between them. Measured with immunoSEQ multiplex PCR; TCRdb has only the in-frame clones, and not every one. The repertoire holds about 350,000 clones, with around 87% as singletons. The Seattle patients joined while their infection was active and were tracked longitudinally afterward. The genes are TRBV30 and TRBJ1-5; TRBD1 might be the D (6 bases). The sequencing input was peripheral blood. The sequence came from a woman aged 50 to 60 with COVID-19, enrolled during active disease. The CDR3 here is CAWSVGWGPTGPQHF. CDR3 nucleotides: TGTGCCTGGAGTGTGGGTTGGGGGCCTACGGGACCCCAGCATTTT. The full variable domain, its missing parts supplied by reference TRBV30 and TRBJ1-5, is SQTIHQWPATLVQPVGSPLSLECTVEGTSNPNLYWYRQAAGRGLQLLFYSVGIGQISSEVPQNLSASRPQDRQFILSSKKLLLSDSGFYLCAWSVGWGPTGPQHFGDGTRLSIL.